This TCR beta chain was sequenced for a study of long-term antiretroviral therapy in people with HIV (dated by TCRdb to between 2021 and 2024). Background on the whole study: The earliest samples were collected about a decade before the 2015 WHO recommendation for immediate ART, when ART was typically delayed until CD4 counts fell. No cross-contamination during QIAcube processing turned up in test extractions that ran a monoclonal T-cell line alongside more than 30 polyclonal samples. From some 33 adults with confirmed HIV infection, the cohort provided approximately 210 cryopreserved PBMC samples, gathered serially across a mean of approximately six years (range 1-12). Whether ART initiation and durable HIV suppression were associated with changes in peripheral blood TRB repertoire composition and diversity was tested in a retrospective serial study. Of the roughly 30 participants with HIV, some 12 were female. Findings and caveats that apply to the study as a whole: Expanded TRB clones identified before ART initiation dominated the repertoire at all time points, although this dominance fluctuated and declined in many PLHIV after ART. Because PBMC availability was limited, only the TCR beta chain was sequenced, with no alpha chain pairing. Narrower CDR3 length ranges were observed in HIV repertoires than in controls, and an antigen-experienced repertoire with only a slight naive shift after ART was suggested by the network structure. Starting ART was linked to a significant rise in TRB diversity, yet even with long-term ART the diversity remained significantly lower than in transplant donor controls. No data were available on ART adherence, viral resistance or therapy changes, limiting inferences about post-ART repertoire changes. Because pre-ART samples had limited cell numbers, profiling was done on unsorted PBMC rather than on sorted CD4+ and CD8+ T cells. Samples dated from the mid-2000s to the late 2010s, and the ART regimens used may be less effective than current ones.

Inclusion was restricted to participants for whom at least one PBMC sample before ART initiation and at least two post-ART samples were available. All participants with HIV were treated in the United States of America. Before DNA extraction, cryopreserved samples of about 0.9-11 million PBMC were thawed and then washed. At the time of the earliest PBMC sample for each participant with HIV, ages ranged from 23 to 54 years. PBMC samples from each participant spanned 1-4 timepoints before ART initiation and 2-8 timepoints after ART initiation, with a median of 7 samples. Serial HIV viral load, CD4+ T-cell count, ART history and demographic data were obtained for every participant. Genomic DNA was extracted from unsorted PBMC with a Qiagen kit on a QIAcube, with processing performed in batches of 12 samples. A note on this clone: What antigen it recognizes has not been identified. No base qualities exist here, and no much larger clone lies one base off it.

The CDR3 has 17 amino acids, counting the end cysteine and phenylalanine. Kept here is only the CDR3 DNA, which spans 51 bases and is read in frame from base 1. Clipping removes 1 base from V and 0 bases from J, with 4 as the unmatched junction base count. CDR1 and CDR2, per the germline V gene, are SGHTA and FQGNSA. The immunoSEQ hsTCRB v3.0 assay was used at survey level resolution to sequence the TRB variable region. The targeted TRB sequencing depth was about 40,000-55,000 T-cell genomes per sample. TRB libraries were pooled and sequenced on an Illumina MiSeq using a v3 150-cycle kit. Regarding the original processing steps: Repertoire analysis was performed in R inside a reproducible Nextflow workflow that covered QC, data transformation and analysis. LymphoSeq2, an R package for AIRR-Seq data exploration, was used to implement custom analyses. A handful of samples yielding fewer than 5000 total TRB sequences were excluded, leaving approximately 190 analyzed HIV repertoires. Among the roughly 190 retained HIV repertoires, under 65 were collected before ART initiation and 129 after ART initiation. Repertoires were downsampled to 5000 TRB nucleotide sequences, with summary statistics averaged over 100 downsampling iterations. The analysis kept only TRB sequences whose CDR3 regions were at least seven amino acids long. Diversity was measured with a Shannon entropy-derived clonality score and the Gini coefficient. In repertoire networks, the top 5000 CDR3 amino acid sequences were linked whenever an edit distance of one separated two sequences. For TRB CDR3 amino acid sequences, GLIPH2 was used to predict antigen specificity groups and MHC restriction. CDR3 amino acid sequences were matched against VDJdb and McPAS-TCR to flag known CMV, EBV, HIV or tissue antigen associations. Pre-ART, post-ART and control groups were compared with Wilcoxon signed-rank tests and Holm-Bonferroni correction. Sourced from immuneACCESS, this table was stored by TCRdb with only in-frame sequences that have V and J called. A share of the clones is absent; for the studies checked, an unresolved V gene accounts for under half, and the remainder has no known explanation. V, J and clone size reflect that table, while D and trimming were determined from the DNA. Here the sample has approximately 39,000 clones; roughly 80% occur a single time. Of the sample, around 5% is held by the ten largest clones.

Sample: unsorted PBMCs, taken 1.5 years after starting antiretroviral therapy. The rearrangement joined TRBV7-2 to TRBJ1-5; 9 nucleotides in the junction match TRBD1. This TCR came from a man aged 18 to 30 with HIV. The DNA sequence is given as TGTGCCAGCAGCTTAGGGACAGGGGTGGTTAGCAATCAGCCCCAGCATTTT. Its protein is CASSLGTGVVSNQPQHF.